The TCR beta chain described here comes from a study of human T cells and chemical hapten exposure. Turning to the study itself: Sensitization employed 2% DPC on about 2 cm by about 2 cm of upper inner arm skin. Small volume differences among pooled libraries mainly caused per-sample TCR yield variation. Whole-study findings and limits: Compared with pre-sensitization or healthy control sets, expanded TCRs clustered more. Those TCRs sitting above 1 in 1000 frequency stayed the same with DPC sensitization.

This sample's time point: patch test 2, 6 weeks after DPC sensitization. Described treatment: therapeutic diphenylcyclopropenone sensitization with weekly scalp DPC. Each CDR3 protein gets one entry after TCRdb re-called the RACE reads with MiXCR. There are tens of thousands of distinct CDR3 sequences in the sample; approximately 9% occur only once, and 3% to 4.5% lies in the top ten. Germline CDR1 is SNHLY and CDR2 is FYNNEI. CDR3 length equals 16 residues. V was shortened by 2 bases and J by 1 base, with 14 bases between the two germline ends. This clonotype showed up many times. What it recognizes is unknown.

J is TRBJ1-1 and V is TRBV2, with a possible D match to TRBD1 (5 bases). The receptor's source is a woman aged 45 to 65 with alopecia areata. Some clones in this sample may be carry-over from other donors' samples. Source: whole blood, taken in connection with sensitization to the hapten diphenylcyclopropenone (DPC). The CDR3 DNA reads as TGTGCCAGCAGTGAATATCCGGGACGGGCGAACACTGAAGCTTTCTTT. Translating it yields CASSEYPGRANTEAFF. The entire variable domain, with the rest obtained from reference TRBV2 and TRBJ1-1, is as follows: EPEVTQTPSHQVTQMGQEVILRCVPISNHLYFYWYRQILGQKVEFLVSFYNNEISEKSEIFDDQFSVERPDGSNFTLKIRSTKLEDSAMYFCASSEYPGRANTEAFFGQGTRLTVV.